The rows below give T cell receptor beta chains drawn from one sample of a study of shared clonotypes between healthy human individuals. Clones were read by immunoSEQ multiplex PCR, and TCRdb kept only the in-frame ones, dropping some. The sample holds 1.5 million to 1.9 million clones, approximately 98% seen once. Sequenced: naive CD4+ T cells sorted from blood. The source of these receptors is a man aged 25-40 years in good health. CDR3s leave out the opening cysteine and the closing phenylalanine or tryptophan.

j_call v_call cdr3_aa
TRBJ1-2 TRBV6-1 ASSERGIYGYT
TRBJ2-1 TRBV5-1 ASNTGDKLNEQF
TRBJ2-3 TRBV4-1 ASSQVLAASTDTQY
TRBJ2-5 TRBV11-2 ASRNVGQAQETQY
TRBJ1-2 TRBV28 ASSQNLFLVGYT
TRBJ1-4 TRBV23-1 ASSPGTQKLF
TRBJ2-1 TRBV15 ATSREIAGREDEQF
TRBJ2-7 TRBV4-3 ASSLSLAVYEQY
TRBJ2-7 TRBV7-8 ASSLVSTMSGGTYEQY
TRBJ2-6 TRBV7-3 ASSGEMDSGANVLT
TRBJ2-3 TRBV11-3 ASSSSFGTDTQY
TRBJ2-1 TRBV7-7 ASSSGLAVLNEQF
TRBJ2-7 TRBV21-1 ASGYRGPYEQY
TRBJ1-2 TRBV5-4 ASSFQLTFDGYT
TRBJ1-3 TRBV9 ASSVATGMISGNTIY
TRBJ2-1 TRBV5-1 ASSLSSGRAANEQF
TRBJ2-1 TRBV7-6 ASSIAGDFIEQF
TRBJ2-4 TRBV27 ASSCPGPSKDIQY
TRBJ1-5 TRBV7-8 ASSLMDSVDSRDGQPQH
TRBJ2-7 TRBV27 ASWIMPPTGEQY
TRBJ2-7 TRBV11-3 ASSSRDSYEQY
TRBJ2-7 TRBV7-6 ASSLGRGPSSYEQY
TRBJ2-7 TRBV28 ASIGGGQIYEQY
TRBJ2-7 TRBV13 ASSIRSGRSSYEQY
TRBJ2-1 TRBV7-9 ASSRALGGRRNEQF
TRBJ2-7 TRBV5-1 ASSLKTGFGIDEQY
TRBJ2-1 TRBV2 ASSRLAGGLSEQF
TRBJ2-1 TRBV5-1 ASSLAGREYNEQF
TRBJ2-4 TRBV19 ASSISVGQAKNIQY
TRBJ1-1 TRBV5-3 ARSLGRETEAF
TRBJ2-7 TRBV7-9 ASSPPRGTNYEQY
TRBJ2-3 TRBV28 ASSFFATGSSTDTQY
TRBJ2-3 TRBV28 ASSFVGREQDTQY
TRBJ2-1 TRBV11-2 ASSFWRSYNEQF
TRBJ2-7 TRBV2 ASRTGGSDYEQY
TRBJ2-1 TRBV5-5 ASDRAGAYNEQF
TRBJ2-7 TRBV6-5 ASSWTGAYEQY
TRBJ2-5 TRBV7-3 ASSFNGAMVETQY
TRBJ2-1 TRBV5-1 ASSLAGAGGYNEQF
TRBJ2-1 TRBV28 ASSGVAGSSYNEQF
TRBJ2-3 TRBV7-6 ASSSRLAGATDTQY
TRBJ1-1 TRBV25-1 ASRGDRGLPEAF